The T cell receptor (beta chain) described here comes from a study of sequential checkpoint blockade in melanoma. Turning to the study itself: Maintenance nivolumab came after either treatment sequence.

The method was immunoSEQ multiplex PCR; TCRdb's version includes in-frame clones alone and lacks a portion of them. The sample includes around 18,000 clones, around two thirds of them seen just once. The CDR3 extends over 15 amino acids. V gave up 0 bases and J gave up 3 bases, with 12 bases separating them. CDR1 and CDR2 from the germline V gene are SSHAT and FNYEAQ (reference sequence). This sample's treatment: randomized to nivolumab then ipilimumab (arm A) or the reverse (arm B). The TCR comes from a human donor with melanoma. This chain uses TRBV7-7 with TRBJ2-7; TRBD1 might be the D (6 bases). The sequenced sample was CD8+ T cells sorted from blood (inferred from file names), obtained from a patient given nivolumab and ipilimumab in sequence. The CDR3 spells CASSLASGDYYEQYF. The DNA of the CDR3 is TGTGCCAGCAGCTTAGCCTCAGGGGATTACTACGAGCAGTACTTC.